This T cell receptor beta chain was sequenced during a study of T cell repertoires in cytomegalovirus infection. Looking at the study overall: Use of recently identified HLA-C-restricted and well-studied HLA-B-restricted CMV epitopes was part of the study. The study's findings and limits: The study found HLA-C-restricted CMV-specific TCR beta clonotypes dominating the ex vivo response.

TCRdb re-called the reads with MiXCR, one entry per CDR3 protein. The sample has roughly 570,000 distinct CDR3 sequences; 40% are singletons. Trimming pared 7 bases from V and 5 bases from J, leaving 15 bases between. The CDR3 runs 13 residues. Germline CDR1 MNHEY, CDR2 SVGAGI. On this clonotype itself: Antigen unknown.

This sequence joins TRBV6-5 and TRBJ2-7; unclear D gene. The sequenced sample was cultured PBMCs, obtained from culture after CMV antigen stimulation. The sequence was obtained from a human donor in good health (CMV status not recorded). Some clones in this sample may be carry-over from other donors' samples. This CDR3 reads CASTRSVADEQYF. CDR3 sequence (DNA): TGTGCCAGCACCCGTTCTGTGGCCGACGAGCAGTACTTC.